A selection of T cell receptor beta chains follows, all from one sample in a study of spatial heterogeneity in lung cancer. Via MiXCR, TCRdb re-called the 5' RACE reads, giving one row per CDR3 protein. The profile shows about 7,000 distinct CDR3 sequences, roughly 15% of them singletons. The sequences come from lung tumor tissue, collected at surgery. Receptor source: a male donor with early-stage non-small cell lung cancer. Both conserved end residues are part of each CDR3. The D gene is left open where the match is weak. Size values are once, few and many counts, or a class for expanded clones, and some rows have none.

J	D	size	V	DNA	CDR3
TRBJ2-7	-	medium-sized	TRBV28	TGTGCCAGCAGCTCAGGAGCAGGGTCCGTAACCTACGAGCAGTACTTC	CASSSGAGSVTYEQYF
TRBJ1-5	-	few	TRBV7-2	TGTGCCAGCAGCTTAGGGGTAGCAGGGGTGCAGCCCCAGCATTTT	CASSLGVAGVQPQHF
TRBJ2-3	TRBD2	medium-sized	TRBV20-1	TGCAGTGCTAGGGCTAGCGGGAGTATCCCAGATACGCAGTATTTT	CSARASGSIPDTQYF
TRBJ2-3	TRBD2	-	TRBV29-1	TGCAGCGTTGTAGCGGGAGTCACAGATACGCAGTATTTT	CSVVAGVTDTQYF
TRBJ2-3	TRBD2	many	TRBV7-2	TGTGCCAGCAGCTTAGGACTAGCGGGTGCAGATACGCAGTATTTT	CASSLGLAGADTQYF
TRBJ1-5	TRBD1	many	TRBV30	TGTGCCTGGAGTGTACGGTATATGGACAGGGTGGAGCAGCCCCAGCATTTT	CAWSVRYMDRVEQPQHF
TRBJ2-3	TRBD2	many	TRBV14	TGTGCCAGCAGCCTCATAGCGGGAGGGCCCTCAAGAAAAGATACGCAGTATTTT	CASSLIAGGPSRKDTQYF
TRBJ1-6	-	few	TRBV7-3	TGTGCCAGCAGCCCGGCCCCGGGCGGATCACCCCTCCACTTT	CASSPAPGGSPLHF
TRBJ2-6	-	many	TRBV6-6	TGTGCCAGCGGATTAGTTGGAGGCTCTGGGGCCAACGTCCTGACTTTC	CASGLVGGSGANVLTF
TRBJ2-7	TRBD1	medium-sized	TRBV27	TGTGCCAGCAAACAACAGGGGACCAGCTCCTACGAGCAGTACTTC	CASKQQGTSSYEQYF
TRBJ2-3	TRBD1	-	TRBV29-1	TGCAGCGTTGAAAACAGGGGGTCAGATACGCAGTATTTT	CSVENRGSDTQYF
TRBJ1-5	-	many	TRBV6-2/TRBV6-3	TGTGCCAGCAGTTACGGCAGGGTAGGGAATCAGCCCCAGCATTTT	CASSYGRVGNQPQHF
TRBJ2-5	TRBD1	-	TRBV29-1	TGCAGCGTTGTGTTCGGGACAGGGGGCGAGACCCAGTACTTC	CSVVFGTGGETQYF
TRBJ2-7	-	many	TRBV5-1	TGCGCCAGCGGCGACAGCCCCTACGATGAGCAGTACTTC	CASGDSPYDEQYF